The clone carrying this TCR beta chain was found a few times. The antigen is unknown. The data derive from a study of T cells in Graves' hyperthyroidism and ophthalmopathy. General study results and limits: Ophthalmopathy and stable hyperthyroidism were separated by a 13 V-J model. Progression to ophthalmopathy was predicted a median of about six months early.

Template material for amplifying TCR beta CDR3 regions consisted of RNA transcripts. Primed by the HTBI set, a first-round RT-PCR was run on the TCR CDR3. TCRdb reanalysed the multiplex PCR reads using MiXCR and keeps one entry per CDR3 protein. The sample includes hundreds of thousands of distinct CDR3 sequences, approximately 25% of them seen just once. Germline CDR1 reads LNHDA; CDR2 reads SQIVND (reference sequence). Trimming removed 6 bases from V and 5 bases from J, with 11 bases in between. CDR3 size: 13 residues. Orbital computed tomography and thyroid ultrasound, together with serum TRAb and thyroxine and clinical symptoms, were used for diagnoses.

The clonotype comes from a woman aged 40 to 50 with Graves' ophthalmopathy. Sequenced input: blood. V and J are TRBV19 and TRBJ2-4; D remains ambiguous. CDR3 loop: CASRARGENIQYF. In DNA form, the CDR3 reads TGTGCCAGTAGGGCAAGAGGCGAAAACATTCAGTACTTC.